This T cell receptor (beta chain) was sequenced during a study of T cell responses to AZD1222 COVID-19 vaccine. General study findings and limits: Elevations in Spike-specific TCR breadth and depth followed administration of two AZD1222 doses. No day 14 peak samples; only post-peak repertoires were characterized.

Germline V gene sequence: CDR1 GTSNPN, CDR2 SVGIG (reference sequence). J was trimmed by 8 bases and V by 4 bases; bases with no gene match: 13. There are 14 residues in the CDR3. Sequencing was performed with immunoSEQ multiplex PCR; in TCRdb, only in-frame clones are kept and a portion is missing. This repertoire shows 85,000 to 130,000 clones, about nine tenths found once; its top ten account for around 5%. Worth noting for this clone: Its antigen is unidentified.

The gene calls are TRBV30 and TRBJ1-2; 7 bases line up with TRBD1. This clonotype was obtained from an adult in good health. This specimen consisted of peripheral blood, obtained on day 0 of AZD1222 vaccination. CDR3 residues: CAWNIRTGASGYTF. CDR3 nucleotides: TGTGCCTGGAATATCCGAACAGGGGCATCGGGCTACACCTTC.